These 23 T cell receptor beta chains were all obtained from the same sample, sequenced in a study of CD8 T cells in ankylosing spondylitis. Study findings and constraints: Ankylosing spondylitis blood seemed to carry a telltale TCR beta motif made of eight or nine highly homologous variants.

MiXCR, applied by TCRdb to the 5' RACE reads, yields one record per CDR3 protein. The sample records about 800,000 distinct CDR3 sequences, around 11% being singletons. These TCRs are of unknown antigen specificity. Sequenced material: blood, either unsorted or a sorted T cell fraction (not recorded which). The receptors originated from a male donor with ankylosing spondylitis.

This chain uses TRBV18 with TRBJ1-6; D unresolved. The V end was cut by 4 bases, the J end by 7 bases, with 14 bases between. The CDR3 is made up of 15 amino acids. Germline CDR1 KGHSH, CDR2 LQKENI. The CDR3 reads CASSLSGPINSPLHF. The CDR3 bases are TGTGCCAGCTCACTCTCCGGGCCTATCAATTCACCCCTCCACTTT. Together with reference TRBV18 and TRBJ1-6, the CDR3 gives the full variable domain: NAGVMQNPRHLVRRRGQEARLRCSPMKGHSHVYWYRQLPEEGLKFMVYLQKENIIDESGMPKERFSAEFPKEGPSILRIQQVVRGDSAAYFCASSLSGPINSPLHFGNGTRLTVT.

This clonotype was picked up a small number of times. This chain links TRBV27 with TRBJ1-2; D possibly corresponds to TRBD1 (5 bases). The length of the CDR3 is 17 residues. Germline assignment: CDR1 MNHEY and CDR2 SMNVEV (reference sequence). V was trimmed by 5 bases and J by 4 bases, leaving 23 bases between them. CDR3 sequence reads: CASSPLWAGRKGYGYTF. The CDR3 DNA is TGTGCCAGCAGTCCTTTATGGGCAGGGAGGAAGGGCTATGGCTACACCTTC.

This clonotype was observed many times. This sequence joins TRBV7-9 and TRBJ2-3; D call uncertain. Trimming took 5 bases from V and 7 from J, leaving 7 bases between them. This CDR3 is 11 amino acids long. Germline V lookup: CDR1 SEHNR, CDR2 FQNEAQ (reference sequence). The CDR3 is CASSPLYTQYF. In nucleotides, the CDR3 is TGTGCCAGCAGCCCTCTGTATACGCAGTATTTT.

This clonotype was seen many times. This chain connects TRBV7-2 to TRBJ1-2, with unresolved D. V was pared by 5 bases and J by 0 bases, with 10 bases between. The CDR3 sequence is 14 residues long. The V gene's germline CDR1 is SGHTA and CDR2 FQGNSA. CDR3 bases: TGTGCCAGCAGCCTACCGCTAGCTAACTATGGCTACACCTTC. Amino acids: CASSLPLANYGYTF.

This clonotype was detected a few times. This chain joins TRBV6-2 or TRBV6-3 and TRBJ1-2; 8 bases fit TRBD1. The germline V gene has CDR1 MNHEY and CDR2 SVGEGT. CDR3 length: 15 amino acids. V was clipped by 6 bases and J by 4 bases; unmatched bases: 10. For the CDR3, the DNA is TGTGCCAGCAGACGAGGACAGGGCACTGTCTATGGCTACACCTTC. This codes for CASRRGQGTVYGYTF.

The CDR3 region has the DNA TGTGCCAGCAGTGGGCTCAGACGCTCAGATACGCAGTATTTT. Protein product: CASSGLRRSDTQYF. The V and J genes are TRBV28 and TRBJ2-3, with D unresolved. The germline gives CDR1 MDHEN, CDR2 SYDVKM. The V end was cut by 5 bases, the J end by 4 bases, with 13 bases between. The CDR3 runs to 14 residues.

V is TRBV20-1 and J is TRBJ1-1; a weak D match, TRBD1 (5 bases). Germline CDR1 reads DFQATT; CDR2 reads SNEGSKA (reference sequence). V lost 3 bases, J lost 1 base, and 15 bases lay in between. The CDR3 runs to 15 residues. This CDR3 reads CSASDRGRPNTEAFF. The CDR3, as DNA: TGCAGTGCTAGCGATCGGGGCCGACCGAACACTGAAGCTTTCTTT.

This clonotype was seen a handful of times. The V and J genes are TRBV10-3 and TRBJ1-2; possible D gene TRBD1, 5 bases. Trimming removed 4 bases from V and 7 bases from J, with 13 bases in between. Looked up from germline, CDR1 is ENHRY and CDR2 is SYGVKD. This CDR3 spans 13 amino acids. CDR3 sequence: CAISGRVESGYTF. CDR3 DNA: TGTGCCATCAGTGGCAGGGTTGAGAGTGGCTACACCTTC.

There are many counts of this clonotype. The chain links TRBV20-1 to TRBJ2-5; a possible D gene is TRBD2 (5 bases). CDR3 length: 12 amino acids. The germline V gene encodes CDR1 DFQATT and CDR2 SNEGSKA (reference sequence). The ends were cut back, 3 bases at V and 7 bases at J, with 12 bases in the middle. CDR3 amino acids: CSASSLEGTQYF. CDR3 nucleotide sequence: TGCAGTGCTAGTAGTTTAGAGGGGACCCAGTACTTC.

The chain joins TRBV20-1 to TRBJ1-2, with 10 positions matching TRBD1. The germline V gene has CDR1 DFQATT and CDR2 SNEGSKA (reference sequence). The CDR3 covers 14 residues. Trimming took 5 bases from V and 3 from J; bases not matched to a gene: 6. The CDR3 DNA reads as TGCAGTGCTCATGCGACAGGGGGCCACTATGGCTACACCTTC. This gives the protein CSAHATGGHYGYTF.

Ten or more counts support this clonotype. This rearrangement joins TRBV4-2 to TRBJ2-5, with TRBD2 matching over 7 bases. This CDR3 comprises 12 residues. With 5 bases clipped from V and 5 bases from J, the junction kept 2 bases outside the gene matches. In germline, CDR1 is LGHNA, CDR2 YNFKEQ. CDR3 sequence reads: CASSGTTETQYF. The CDR3 bases are TGTGCCAGCAGCGGGACTACGGAGACCCAGTACTTC.

At least ten counts were recorded for this clonotype. This sequence joins TRBV29-1 and TRBJ1-4; D possibly corresponds to TRBD1 (5 bases). The V end was cut by 7 bases, the J end by 5 bases, with 14 bases between. The CDR3 has 13 residues. Germline V lookup: CDR1 SQVTM, CDR2 ANQGSEA. CDR3 loop: CSAGRQKNEKLFF. The CDR3 DNA follows: TGCAGCGCTGGTCGACAGAAGAATGAAAAACTGTTTTTT.

This clonotype appeared many times. The chain recombines TRBV5-1 with TRBJ2-2; TRBD1 is a possible D gene (5 bases). The CDR3 extends over 15 amino acids. V shed 1 base and J shed 3 bases, with 10 bases lying between them. The germline V gene has CDR1 SGHRS and CDR2 YFSETQ. The CDR3 region is CASSLRGRDTGELFF. The CDR3 DNA sequence: TGCGCCAGCAGCTTGAGGGGAAGGGACACCGGGGAGCTGTTTTTT.

This clonotype was detected only a few times. V and J are TRBV25-1 and TRBJ2-5; D not resolved. Trimming stripped 2 bases from V and 3 bases from J, with 7 bases between. The CDR3 is 13 residues long. The germline gives CDR1 MGHDK, CDR2 SYGVNS. CDR3 protein: CASSEKGEETQYF. The CDR3 DNA is TGTGCCAGCAGTGAAAAGGGCGAAGAGACCCAGTACTTC. The whole variable domain, filled in from reference TRBV25-1 and TRBJ2-5, reads EADIYQTPRYLVIGTGKKITLECSQTMGHDKMYWYQQDPGMELHLIHYSYGVNSTEKGDLSSESTVSRIRTEHFPLTLESARPSHTSQYLCASSEKGEETQYFGPGTRLLVL.

The table lists this clonotype with many counts. The J gene is TRBJ1-2, the V gene TRBV12-3 or TRBV12-4; tentatively, D is TRBD1 (5 bases). This CDR3 has 12 amino acids. The V end was cut by 5 bases, the J end by 5 bases, with 9 bases between. The CDR3 bases are TGTGCCAGCAGTAGAGAGGGGTATGGCTACACCTTC. This sequence encodes CASSREGYGYTF.

This clonotype turned up a few times. The chain carries TRBV20-1 and TRBJ2-3; 10 bases match TRBD1. V shed 3 bases and J 1 base; nucleotides not matched to a gene: 7. The length of the CDR3 is 16 residues. CDR1 is DFQATT, CDR2 SNEGSKA, per germline (reference sequence). The CDR3: CSASERDRGGTDTQYF. The CDR3 DNA reads as TGCAGTGCTAGCGAAAGGGACAGGGGAGGCACAGATACGCAGTATTTT.

The table lists this clonotype with a few counts. The chain joins TRBV6-1 to TRBJ1-4, with a possible D match to TRBD1 (6 bases). The germline V and J ends were trimmed by 4 bases and 13 bases, with 19 bases remaining between them. CDR1 is MNHNS, CDR2 SASEGT, per germline. CDR3 length: 14 amino acids. CDR3 region: CASSVRQAPAGLFF. As DNA, the CDR3 is TGTGCCAGCAGTGTCCGACAGGCACCGGCTGGACTGTTTTTT.

The CDR3 reads CSAYRFPGSTDTQYF. CDR3 bases: TGCAGTGCTTACAGGTTCCCGGGGAGCACAGATACGCAGTATTTT. V gene TRBV20-1 combines with J gene TRBJ2-3; D is tentatively TRBD1 or TRBD2 (5 bases each). The length of the CDR3 is 15 residues. V was clipped by 5 bases and J by 0 bases, with 15 bases between them. Germline V CDR1 and CDR2: DFQATT, SNEGSKA (reference sequence).

This clonotype was counted at least ten times. The chain recombines TRBV4-3 with TRBJ2-1; TRBD2 agrees at 9 bases. CDR3 size: 16 residues. In germline, CDR1 is LGHNA, CDR2 YSLEER. After removal of 0 bases from V and 3 bases from J, the junction contained 3 bases not matched to a gene. CDR3 loop: CASSQDSSGVYNEQFF. CDR3 sequence (DNA): TGCGCCAGCAGCCAAGATTCTAGCGGGGTCTACAATGAGCAGTTCTTC.

The V gene is TRBV20-1, the J gene TRBJ2-3, with TRBD2 as a possible D gene (5 bases). This CDR3 has 13 amino acids. V lost 1 base, J lost 4 bases, and 9 bases lay in between. Germline V CDR1 and CDR2: DFQATT, SNEGSKA (reference sequence). CDR3: CSARAPAADTQYF. The CDR3 DNA reads TGCAGTGCTAGAGCGCCAGCGGCAGATACGCAGTATTTT.

This clonotype was observed a few times. The V gene is TRBV25-1, the J gene TRBJ2-1; 9 bases fit TRBD1. V gave up 1 base and J gave up 8 bases; unmatched junction bases: 6. The V gene's germline CDR1 is MGHDK and CDR2 SYGVNS. This CDR3 region has 15 residues. CDR3 sequence reads: CASSEWGTGWDEQFF. CDR3 DNA: TGTGCCAGCAGTGAATGGGGGACAGGGTGGGATGAGCAGTTCTTC.

This clonotype has a count of ten or more. V and J are TRBV5-6 and TRBJ1-6; D remains ambiguous. V was pared by 4 bases and J by 0 bases, with 17 bases between. This CDR3 region has 18 residues. Per the germline V gene, CDR1 is SGHDT and CDR2 is YYEEEE. The CDR3: CASSVLRPGSSYNSPLHF. CDR3 coding DNA: TGTGCCAGCAGCGTTTTAAGACCGGGGAGCTCCTATAATTCACCCCTCCACTTT.

A few counts support this clonotype. This rearrangement joins TRBV5-1 to TRBJ2-1; no firm D call. CDR3 length: 15 residues. V lost 7 bases and J 2 bases, leaving 16 bases between the germline ends. From germline, CDR1 is SGHRS and CDR2 YFSETQ. CDR3: CASGTGQLTYNEQFF. CDR3 in DNA: TGCGCCAGCGGAACCGGGCAGTTAACCTACAATGAGCAGTTCTTC.